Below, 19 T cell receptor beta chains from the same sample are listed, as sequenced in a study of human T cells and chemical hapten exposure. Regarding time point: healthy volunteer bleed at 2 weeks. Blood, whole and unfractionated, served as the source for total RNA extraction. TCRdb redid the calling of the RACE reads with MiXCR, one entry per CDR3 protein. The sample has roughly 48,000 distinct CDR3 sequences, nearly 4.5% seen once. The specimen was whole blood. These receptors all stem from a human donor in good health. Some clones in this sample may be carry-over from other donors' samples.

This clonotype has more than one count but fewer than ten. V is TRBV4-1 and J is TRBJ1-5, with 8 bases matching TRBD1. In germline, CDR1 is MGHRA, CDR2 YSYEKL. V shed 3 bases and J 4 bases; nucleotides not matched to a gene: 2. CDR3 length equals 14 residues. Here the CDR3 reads CASSQTGVNQPQHF. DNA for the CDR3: TGCGCCAGCAGCCAGACAGGGGTAAATCAGCCCCAGCATTTT.

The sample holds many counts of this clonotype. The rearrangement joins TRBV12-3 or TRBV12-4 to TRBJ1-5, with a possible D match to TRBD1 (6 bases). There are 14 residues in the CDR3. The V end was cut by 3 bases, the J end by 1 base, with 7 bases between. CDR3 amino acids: CASSFRGSNQPQHF. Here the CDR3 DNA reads TGTGCCAGCAGTTTTAGGGGGAGCAATCAGCCCCAGCATTTT.

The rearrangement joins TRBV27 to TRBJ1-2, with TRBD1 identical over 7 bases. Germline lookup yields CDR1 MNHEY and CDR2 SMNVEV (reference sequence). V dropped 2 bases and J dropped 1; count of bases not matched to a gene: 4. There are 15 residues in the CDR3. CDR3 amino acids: CASSLTGTVNYGYTF. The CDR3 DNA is TGTGCCAGCAGTTTAACCGGGACAGTTAACTATGGCTACACCTTC.

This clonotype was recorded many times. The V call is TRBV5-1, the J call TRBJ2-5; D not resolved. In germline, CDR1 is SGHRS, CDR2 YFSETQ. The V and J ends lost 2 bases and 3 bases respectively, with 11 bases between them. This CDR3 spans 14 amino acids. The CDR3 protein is CASSFGTKEETQYF. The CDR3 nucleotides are TGCGCCAGCAGCTTTGGCACGAAGGAAGAGACCCAGTACTTC. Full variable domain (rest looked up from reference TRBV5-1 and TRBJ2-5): KAGVTQTPRYLIKTRGQQVTLSCSPISGHRSVSWYQQTPGQGLQFLFEYFSETQRNKGNFPGRFSGRQFSNSRSEMNVSTLELGDSALYLCASSFGTKEETQYFGPGTRLLVL.

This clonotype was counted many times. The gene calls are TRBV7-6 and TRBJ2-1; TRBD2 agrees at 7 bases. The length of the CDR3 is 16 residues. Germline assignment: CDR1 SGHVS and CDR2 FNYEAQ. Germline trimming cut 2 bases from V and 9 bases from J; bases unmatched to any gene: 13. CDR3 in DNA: TGTGCCAGCAGCTTAATCGCCCTAGCGGCCCCGGTTGAGCAGTTCTTC. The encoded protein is CASSLIALAAPVEQFF.

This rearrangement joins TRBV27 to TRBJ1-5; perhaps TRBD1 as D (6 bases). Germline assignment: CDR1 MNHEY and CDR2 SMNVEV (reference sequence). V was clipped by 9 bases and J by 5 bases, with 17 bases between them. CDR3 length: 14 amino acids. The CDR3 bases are TGTGCCAGTAGCTGGGGGCGTTTCCATCAGCCCCAGCATTTT. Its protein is CASSWGRFHQPQHF.

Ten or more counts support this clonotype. The DNA of the CDR3 is TGCGCCAGCAGCCCTCAACGGGACAGCCCCTATGGCTACACCTTC. Translated, it gives CASSPQRDSPYGYTF. The gene calls are TRBV5-1 and TRBJ1-2; TRBD1 matches at 7 bases. The V and J ends lost 4 bases and 4 bases, in that order; junction bases with no gene match: 10. The CDR3 totals 15 residues. Germline assignment: CDR1 SGHRS and CDR2 YFSETQ.

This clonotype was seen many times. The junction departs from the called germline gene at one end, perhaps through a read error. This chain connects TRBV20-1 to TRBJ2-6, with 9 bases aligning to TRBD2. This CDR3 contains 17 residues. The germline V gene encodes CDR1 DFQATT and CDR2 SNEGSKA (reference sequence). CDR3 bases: TGCAGTGCCAGAGAGACTAGCGGAGTTGCTGGGGCCAACGTCCTGACTTTC. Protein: CSARETSGVAGANVLTF.

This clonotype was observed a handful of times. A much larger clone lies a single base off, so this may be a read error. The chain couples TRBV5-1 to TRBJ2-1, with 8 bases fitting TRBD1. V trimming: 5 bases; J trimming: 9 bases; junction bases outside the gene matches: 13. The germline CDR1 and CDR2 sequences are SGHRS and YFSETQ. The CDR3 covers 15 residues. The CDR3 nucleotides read TGCGCCAGCAGACTCGGACAGGGACGTGGGACTGAGCAGTTCTTC. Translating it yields CASRLGQGRGTEQFF.

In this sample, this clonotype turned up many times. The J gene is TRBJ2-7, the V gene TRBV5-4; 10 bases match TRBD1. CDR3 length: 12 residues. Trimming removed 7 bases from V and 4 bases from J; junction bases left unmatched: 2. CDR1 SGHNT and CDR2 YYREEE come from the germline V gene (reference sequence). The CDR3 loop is CASSGQGYEQYF. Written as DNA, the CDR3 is TGTGCCAGCTCGGGACAGGGGTACGAGCAGTACTTC.

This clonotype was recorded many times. For the CDR3, the DNA is TGCGCCAGCAGCCATCGACTAGCGGGAGTGGAGCAGTACTTC. It specifies CASSHRLAGVEQYF. This chain links TRBV4-1 with TRBJ2-7, with 12 bases fitting TRBD2. This CDR3 has 14 amino acids. V dropped 3 bases and J dropped 7; count of bases not matched to a gene: 4. Germline V gives CDR1 MGHRA, CDR2 YSYEKL.

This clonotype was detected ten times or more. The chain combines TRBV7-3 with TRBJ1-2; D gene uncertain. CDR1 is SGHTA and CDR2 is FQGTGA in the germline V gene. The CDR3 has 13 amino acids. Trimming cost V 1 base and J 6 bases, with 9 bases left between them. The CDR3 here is CASSLNVGDGYTF. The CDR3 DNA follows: TGTGCCAGCAGCTTAAATGTTGGGGATGGCTACACCTTC.

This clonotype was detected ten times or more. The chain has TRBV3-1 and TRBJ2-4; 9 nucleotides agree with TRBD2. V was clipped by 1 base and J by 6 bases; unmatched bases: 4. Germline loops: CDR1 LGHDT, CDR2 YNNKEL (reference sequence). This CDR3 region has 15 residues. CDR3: CASSQVLTSGNIQYF. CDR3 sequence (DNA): TGTGCCAGCAGCCAAGTCCTGACTAGCGGAAACATTCAGTACTTC.

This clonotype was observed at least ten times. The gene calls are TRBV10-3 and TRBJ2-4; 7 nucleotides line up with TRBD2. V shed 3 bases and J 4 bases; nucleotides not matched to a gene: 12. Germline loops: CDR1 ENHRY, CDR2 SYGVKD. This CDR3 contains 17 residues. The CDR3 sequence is CAISDWSAGEGKNIQYF. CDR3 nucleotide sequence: TGTGCCATCAGTGACTGGTCGGCGGGGGAAGGAAAAAACATTCAGTACTTC.

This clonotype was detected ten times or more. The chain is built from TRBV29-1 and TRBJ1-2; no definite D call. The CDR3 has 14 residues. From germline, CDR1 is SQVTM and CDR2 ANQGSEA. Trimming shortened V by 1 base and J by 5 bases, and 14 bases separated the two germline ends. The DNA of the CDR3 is TGCAGCGTTGAAGCCCGGCGGGCCAGATATGGCTACACCTTC. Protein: CSVEARRARYGYTF.

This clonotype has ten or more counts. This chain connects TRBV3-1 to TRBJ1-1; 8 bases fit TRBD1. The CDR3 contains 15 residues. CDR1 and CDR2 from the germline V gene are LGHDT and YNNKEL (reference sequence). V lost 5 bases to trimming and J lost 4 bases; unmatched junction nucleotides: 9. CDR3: CASSALTGVFTEAFF. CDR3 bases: TGTGCCAGCAGCGCCTTGACAGGGGTTTTCACTGAAGCTTTCTTT.

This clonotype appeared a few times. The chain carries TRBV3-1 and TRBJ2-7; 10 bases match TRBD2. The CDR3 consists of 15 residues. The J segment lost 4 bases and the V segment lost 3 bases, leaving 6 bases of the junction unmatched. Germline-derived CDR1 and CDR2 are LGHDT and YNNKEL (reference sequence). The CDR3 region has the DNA TGTGCCAGCAGCCAGCTAGCGGGAGCGGGATACGAGCAGTACTTC. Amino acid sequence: CASSQLAGAGYEQYF.

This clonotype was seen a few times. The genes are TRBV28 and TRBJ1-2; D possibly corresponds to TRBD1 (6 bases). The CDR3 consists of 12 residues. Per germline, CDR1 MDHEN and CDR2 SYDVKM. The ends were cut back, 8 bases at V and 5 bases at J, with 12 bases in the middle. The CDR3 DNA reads TGTGCCAGCTCTGGGCAGGGGTATGGCTACACCTTC. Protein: CASSGQGYGYTF.

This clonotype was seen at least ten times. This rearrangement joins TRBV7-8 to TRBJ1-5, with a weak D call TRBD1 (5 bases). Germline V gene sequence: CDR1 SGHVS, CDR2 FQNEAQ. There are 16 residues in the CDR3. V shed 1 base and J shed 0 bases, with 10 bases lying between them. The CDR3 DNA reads TGTGCCAGCAGCTTAGGAGGGGCCGGTAGCAATCAGCCCCAGCATTTT. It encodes CASSLGGAGSNQPQHF.